Each of the 10 T cell receptor beta chains below was sequenced from the same sample in a study of identifying expanded T cells in peripheral blood. Produced via immunoSEQ multiplex PCR; TCRdb's table is partial and in-frame only. The sample holds around 94,000 clones, 80% to 90% seen once. The sample comprised blood. The receptor set was obtained from a person aged 18 to 70 in good health.

This chain connects TRBV6-5 to TRBJ1-1, with D unresolved. Per germline, CDR1 MNHEY and CDR2 SVGAGI. The CDR3 is 14 amino acids. Trimming stripped 3 bases from V and 4 bases from J, with 12 bases between. This chain's CDR3 is CASSYDTAGTEAFF. Here the CDR3 DNA reads TGTGCCAGCAGTTATGACACGGCGGGCACTGAAGCTTTCTTT.

The chain is built from TRBV6-1 and TRBJ2-5, with 7 positions matching TRBD1. CDR1 and CDR2 from the germline V gene are MNHNS and SASEGT. CDR3 size: 16 residues. With 3 bases clipped from V and 7 bases from J, the junction kept 14 bases outside the gene matches. Written as DNA, the CDR3 is TGTGCCAGCAGTGATGCCTGGACAGGAGTGTTGGGGACCCAGTACTTC. Amino acids: CASSDAWTGVLGTQYF.

The gene calls are TRBV7-2 and TRBJ2-1; 9 bases fit TRBD2. With 6 bases clipped from V and 4 bases from J, the junction kept 10 bases outside the gene matches. This CDR3 comprises 16 residues. CDR1 and CDR2 (germline): SGHTA, FQGNSA. Written as DNA, the CDR3 is TGTGCCAGCAGGTACAGAGCGGGGGGCCTATACAATGAGCAGTTCTTC. Translated: CASRYRAGGLYNEQFF.

J is TRBJ1-3 and V is TRBV7-9, with TRBD1 matching 9 bases. CDR1 is SEHNR and CDR2 is FQNEAQ in the germline V gene (reference sequence). V gave up 3 bases and J gave up 0 bases; unmatched junction bases: 12. The CDR3 runs to 19 residues. This chain's CDR3 is CASSLVAKQGAYSGNTIYF. Written as DNA, the CDR3 is TGTGCCAGCAGCTTGGTTGCGAAACAGGGGGCCTACTCTGGAAACACCATATATTTT.

This clone has more than one count but fewer than ten. The rearrangement links TRBV7-9 to TRBJ2-1, with a weak D call TRBD1 (7 bases). This CDR3 is built from 12 residues. Germline CDR1 reads SEHNR; CDR2 reads FQNEAQ (reference sequence). Trimming took 7 bases from V and 9 from J, leaving 13 bases between them. CDR3 loop: CASILRGAEQFF. The CDR3 DNA follows: TGTGCCAGCATCCTCAGGGGGGCTGAGCAGTTCTTC.

The CDR3 nucleotides are TGTGCCAGCAGTGGGGGGGGGAGTCGCAACACCATATATTTT. Encoded protein: CASSGGGSRNTIYF. This chain joins TRBV2 and TRBJ1-3; D perhaps matches TRBD1 (5 bases). The CDR3 is made up of 14 amino acids. Trimming took 4 bases from V and 7 from J, leaving 14 bases between them. Looked up from germline, CDR1 is SNHLY and CDR2 is FYNNEI.

V gene TRBV27 combines with J gene TRBJ1-1, with no clear D. The CDR3 extends over 13 amino acids. Germline-derived CDR1 and CDR2 are MNHEY and SMNVEV (reference sequence). The V and J ends lost 6 bases and 8 bases respectively, with 16 bases between them. This CDR3 reads CASSLRVMGEAFF. The CDR3 coding sequence is TGTGCCAGCAGCCTGAGGGTAATGGGGGAAGCTTTCTTT.

Details on this clone: The same CDR3 can be traced to other DNA sequences in this sample. The chain employs TRBV7-2 and TRBJ1-5; D uncertain. V was trimmed by 2 bases and J by 4 bases, leaving 3 bases between them. Germline loops: CDR1 SGHTA, CDR2 FQGNSA. The length of the CDR3 is 12 residues. The CDR3, as DNA: TGTGCCAGCAGCTTACCTAATCAGCCCCAGCATTTT. As protein: CASSLPNQPQHF.

This clone has just one count. V gene TRBV5-4 combines with J gene TRBJ2-1, with 8 bases that match TRBD2. Losses at the gene ends were 0 bases for V and 2 bases for J; bases not matched to a gene: 7. Germline loops: CDR1 SGHNT, CDR2 YYREEE (reference sequence). CDR3 length: 17 residues. The CDR3 bases are TGTGCCAGCAGCTTGGGTCGTACGGGGGGGCCCTACAATGAGCAGTTCTTC. The encoded protein is CASSLGRTGGPYNEQFF. Full variable domain (rest looked up from reference TRBV5-4 and TRBJ2-1): ETGVTQSPTHLIKTRGQQVTLRCSSQSGHNTVSWYQQALGQGPQFIFQYYREEENGRGNFPPRFSGLQFPNYSSELNVNALELDDSALYLCASSLGRTGGPYNEQFFGPGTRLTVL.

The chain links TRBV5-1 to TRBJ2-7; D might be TRBD2 (6 bases). The CDR3 covers 15 residues. V lost 3 bases and J lost 2, with 15 bases in between. Germline V gene sequence: CDR1 SGHRS, CDR2 YFSETQ. The chain's CDR3 is CASSWGGVEAYEQYF. In DNA form, the CDR3 reads TGCGCCAGCAGCTGGGGCGGGGTCGAGGCCTACGAGCAGTACTTC.